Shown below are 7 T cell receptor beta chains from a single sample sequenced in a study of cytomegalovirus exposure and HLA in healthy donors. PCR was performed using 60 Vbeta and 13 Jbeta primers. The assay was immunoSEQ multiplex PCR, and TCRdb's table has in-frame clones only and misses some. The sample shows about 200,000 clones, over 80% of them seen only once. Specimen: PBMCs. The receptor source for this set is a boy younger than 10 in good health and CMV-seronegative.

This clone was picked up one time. The CDR3 spells CASSLGQGTSGNTIYF. CDR3 coding DNA: TGTGCCAGCAGCTTGGGGCAGGGGACGTCTGGAAACACCATATATTTT. The chain combines TRBV5-4 with TRBJ1-3, with D possibly matching TRBD1 (6 bases). Germline CDR1 SGHNT, CDR2 YYREEE (reference sequence). The CDR3 has 16 residues. Between the trimmed V and J ends, which lost 0 bases and 1 base, there was a span of 11 bases.

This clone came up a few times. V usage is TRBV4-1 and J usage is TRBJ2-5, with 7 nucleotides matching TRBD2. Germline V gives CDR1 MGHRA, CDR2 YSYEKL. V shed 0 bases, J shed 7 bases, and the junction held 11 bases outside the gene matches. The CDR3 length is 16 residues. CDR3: CASSQEYREVRGTQYF. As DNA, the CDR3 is TGCGCCAGCAGCCAAGAGTATCGGGAGGTGCGAGGGACCCAGTACTTC.

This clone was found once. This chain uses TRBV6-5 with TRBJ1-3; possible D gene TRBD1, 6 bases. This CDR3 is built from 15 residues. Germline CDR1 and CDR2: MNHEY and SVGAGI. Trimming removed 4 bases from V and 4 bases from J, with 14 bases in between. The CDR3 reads CASSSPTGTGNTIYF. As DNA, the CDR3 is TGTGCCAGCAGTTCCCCGACAGGAACGGGAAACACCATATATTTT.

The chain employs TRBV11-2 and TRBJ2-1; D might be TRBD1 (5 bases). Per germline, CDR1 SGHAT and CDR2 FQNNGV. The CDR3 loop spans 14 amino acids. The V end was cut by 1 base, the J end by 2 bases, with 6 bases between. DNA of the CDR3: TGTGCCAGCAGCTTAGCAGGGACCTACAATGAGCAGTTCTTC. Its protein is CASSLAGTYNEQFF.

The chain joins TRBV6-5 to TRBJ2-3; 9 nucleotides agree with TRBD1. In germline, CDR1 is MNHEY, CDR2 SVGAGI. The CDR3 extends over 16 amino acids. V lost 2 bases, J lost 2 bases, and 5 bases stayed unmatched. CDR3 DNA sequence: TGTGCCAGCAGTTACGCCGGGACAGGGAACACAGATACGCAGTATTTT. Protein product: CASSYAGTGNTDTQYF.

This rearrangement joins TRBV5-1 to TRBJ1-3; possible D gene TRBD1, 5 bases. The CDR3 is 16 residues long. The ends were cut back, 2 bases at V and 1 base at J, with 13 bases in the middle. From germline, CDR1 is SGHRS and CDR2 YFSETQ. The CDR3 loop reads CASSLTGTASGNTIYF. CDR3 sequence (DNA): TGCGCCAGCAGCTTAACTGGGACTGCTTCTGGAAACACCATATATTTT.

CDR3 DNA: TGTGCCAGCAGCCTCAGGACAGGGGGGCCCGAGCAGTACTTC. Translated, it gives CASSLRTGGPEQYF. The V gene is TRBV7-8, the J gene TRBJ2-5; 10 bases fit TRBD1. Judging by the DNA end, TRBJ2-7 fits better; the J call may be wrong. CDR3 length equals 14 residues. Per the germline V gene, CDR1 is SGHVS and CDR2 is FQNEAQ.